These 27 T cell receptor beta chains were all obtained from the same sample, sequenced in a study of T-cell reconstitution after alpha-beta-depleted transplantation in children (TCRdb year 2016). Library preparation was by PCR. Sequencing relied on an Illumina HiSeq 2500. TCR libraries were prepared with molecular barcoding, using unique molecular identifiers to normalize TCRbeta repertoire quantification. The raw public reads went through TCRdb reprocessing: fastp at Q25, MiXCR clone calling, in-frame beta chains kept. Merged by CDR3 protein, the rows form single entries marked with the most common genes and DNA. In all, the sample holds tens of thousands of distinct CDR3 sequences, and roughly 5% of those were seen once. 30% of the sample is taken by the ten largest. What this sample's time point label stands for: day 60 (about 2 months) after transplantation. The sample's treatment or condition, from its label and the paper: allogeneic hematopoietic cell transplantation with graft depleted of TCRalphabeta T cells and CD19 B cells.

Sequenced material: PBMCs, mostly from graft donor cells, taken 60 days after TCRalphabeta/CD19-depleted stem cell transplant. These TCRs come from a female patient between 2 and 15 years old who had a stem cell transplant for aplastic anemia, so the T cells may come from the graft donor.

This clonotype was detected many times. This rearrangement joins TRBV7-2 to TRBJ2-5, with D maybe TRBD1 (5 bases). V was pared by 1 base and J by 3 bases, with 6 bases between. The CDR3 has 13 amino acids. Germline V lookup: CDR1 SGHTA, CDR2 FQGNSA. The CDR3, as DNA: TGTGCCAGCAGCTTAGGGGGCAAAGAGACCCAGTACTTC. It is translated as CASSLGGKETQYF.

This clonotype was recorded at least ten times. This sequence joins TRBV12-3 or TRBV12-4 and TRBJ2-3; D remains ambiguous. This CDR3 comprises 13 residues. Trimming shortened V by 10 bases and J by 2 bases, and 13 bases separated the two germline ends. CDR3 coding DNA: TGTGCCATTCCCAAGGCGGTCACAGATACGCAGTATTTT. The encoded protein is CAIPKAVTDTQYF.

This clonotype has a count of ten or more. The genes are TRBV6-5 and TRBJ2-1; D gene uncertain. The CDR3 is 14 residues long. Trimming shortened V by 0 bases and J by 4 bases, and 7 bases separated the two germline ends. Germline CDR1 and CDR2: MNHEY and SVGAGI. CDR3 residues: CASSYSAGYNEQFF. CDR3 coding DNA: TGTGCCAGCAGTTACTCGGCTGGGTACAATGAGCAGTTCTTC.

At least ten counts were recorded for this clonotype. The CDR3 here is CASSFGFLAGANVLTF. CDR3 sequence (DNA): TGTGCCAGCAGCTTCGGCTTTTTGGCTGGGGCCAACGTCCTGACTTTC. This chain connects TRBV11-2 to TRBJ2-6; D not certain. V lost 3 bases and J lost 2, with 11 bases in between. This CDR3 spans 16 amino acids. From germline, CDR1 is SGHAT and CDR2 FQNNGV.

This clonotype was recorded many times. V is TRBV20-1 and J is TRBJ2-7; either TRBD1 or TRBD2 may supply D (5 bases each). CDR1 and CDR2 (germline): DFQATT, SNEGSKA (reference sequence). The V end lost 5 bases, the J end lost 2 bases, and 13 bases lay between the germline ends. This CDR3 is built from 13 residues. The chain's CDR3 is CSASGTETYEQYF. CDR3 nucleotide sequence: TGCAGTGCTTCCGGGACGGAAACCTACGAGCAGTACTTC.

This clonotype was found many times. The V gene is TRBV7-2, the J gene TRBJ2-7; 8 nucleotides line up with TRBD1. Germline V gives CDR1 SGHTA, CDR2 FQGNSA. Losses at the gene ends were 5 bases for V and 6 bases for J; bases not matched to a gene: 9. This CDR3 spans 14 amino acids. In DNA, the CDR3 is TGTGCCAGCAGCCCGAGGACAGGGAATGGCGAGCAGTACTTC. Its translation is CASSPRTGNGEQYF.

This clonotype was detected ten times or more. The V call is TRBV7-2, the J call TRBJ2-5, with D possibly matching TRBD2 (5 bases). From germline, CDR1 is SGHTA and CDR2 FQGNSA. V was clipped by 3 bases and J by 4 bases, with 15 bases between them. The CDR3 covers 15 residues. The CDR3 sequence is CASSFNRGPRETQYF. CDR3 sequence (DNA): TGTGCCAGCAGCTTCAATCGGGGTCCCAGAGAGACCCAGTACTTC.

Only a few counts were recorded for this clonotype. The genes are TRBV27 and TRBJ2-4, with a possible D match to TRBD2 (6 bases). This CDR3 is built from 15 residues. Germline V gives CDR1 MNHEY, CDR2 SMNVEV (reference sequence). Trimming removed 5 bases at V and 1 base at J, with 12 bases between. CDR3 bases: TGTGCCAGCAGTCCTGCGGGGCTGGCCAAAAACATTCAGTACTTC. This codes for CASSPAGLAKNIQYF.

This clonotype is labeled as medium-sized. The V call is TRBV7-2, the J call TRBJ2-7; D perhaps matches TRBD1 (6 bases). CDR1 is SGHTA, CDR2 FQGNSA, per germline. The CDR3 extends over 15 amino acids. The V end was cut by 0 bases, the J end by 2 bases, with 11 bases between. CDR3 sequence: CASSLAETGPYEQYF. CDR3 nucleotides: TGTGCCAGCAGCTTAGCCGAAACAGGGCCCTACGAGCAGTACTTC.

A remark on this clonotype: A much bigger clone sits one base away, suggesting this may be a read error. V gene TRBV30 combines with J gene TRBJ2-1; D call uncertain. Germline-derived CDR1 and CDR2 are GTSNPN and SVGIG (reference sequence). CDR3 length: 15 amino acids. The DNA for the CDR3 is TGTGCCTGGAGCTCCGGCCACGGCTCCTACAATGAGGAGTTCTTC. This gives the protein CAWSSGHGSYNEEFF.

This clonotype was counted ten times or more. CDR3: CASSLEIRAYGYTF. CDR3 in DNA: TGTGCCAGCAGCTTAGAAATCAGGGCCTATGGCTACACCTTC. V gene TRBV7-8 combines with J gene TRBJ1-2, with a tentative D call TRBD1 (5 bases). The CDR3 is made up of 14 amino acids. The germline gives CDR1 SGHVS, CDR2 FQNEAQ. The V gene lost 1 base and the J gene lost 4 bases, with 10 bases spanning the gap. The whole variable domain, remainder taken from reference TRBV7-8 and TRBJ1-2, is GAGVSQSPRYKVAKRGQDVALRCDPISGHVSLFWYQQALGQGPEFLTYFQNEAQLDKSGLPSDRFFAERPEGSVSTLKIQRTQQEDSAVYLCASSLEIRAYGYTFGSGTRLTVV.

This clonotype was seen repeatedly, ten times or more. The V and J genes are TRBV2 and TRBJ2-3; 14 positions agree with TRBD2. Germline-derived CDR1 and CDR2 are SNHLY and FYNNEI. V was clipped by 8 bases and J by 10 bases; unmatched bases: 5. The CDR3 extends over 13 amino acids. The CDR3 DNA reads as TGTGCCAGCGGGACTAGCGGGAGCGGTGCGCAGTATTTT. Translation gives CASGTSGSGAQYF.

The rearrangement joins TRBV11-3 to TRBJ2-4; D is ambiguous. In germline, CDR1 is SGHNT, CDR2 YENEEA. V was pared by 3 bases and J by 4 bases, with 16 bases between. CDR3 length equals 16 residues. The CDR3 DNA follows: TGTGCCAGCAGCTTGGGCGCAACCTTGGGGAAAAACATTCAGTACTTC. This gives the protein CASSLGATLGKNIQYF.

This clonotype was picked up many times. V gene TRBV20-1 combines with J gene TRBJ2-2; D gene unclear. Trimming took 5 bases from V and 0 from J, leaving 16 bases between them. CDR1 and CDR2 from the germline V gene are DFQATT and SNEGSKA (reference sequence). CDR3 size: 16 residues. CDR3 loop: CSAPQRGITNTGELFF. For the CDR3, the DNA is TGCAGTGCTCCCCAGCGTGGGATAACGAACACCGGGGAGCTGTTTTTT.

In this sample, this clonotype turned up many times. The J gene is TRBJ2-1, the V gene TRBV6-5, with D perhaps matching TRBD2 (6 bases). The CDR3 runs 14 residues. The germline V gene encodes CDR1 MNHEY and CDR2 SVGAGI. V gave up 7 bases and J gave up 0 bases, with 10 bases separating them. The CDR3 region is CASMYGSSYNEQFF. The CDR3 DNA reads TGTGCCAGCATGTACGGGAGCTCCTACAATGAGCAGTTCTTC.

This clonotype was seen only a few times. V is TRBV25-1 and J is TRBJ2-3; D not certain. The CDR3 length is 15 residues. Trimming pared 6 bases from V and 0 bases from J, leaving 13 bases between. Per germline, CDR1 MGHDK and CDR2 SYGVNS. The CDR3 DNA sequence: TGTGCCAGCAGCCCTCGGGCCTGGAGCACAGATACGCAGTATTTT. Its translation: CASSPRAWSTDTQYF.

This clonotype was observed many times. One end of the junction fails to match germline, which may point to a read error. This rearrangement joins TRBV7-3 to TRBJ2-3; 7 nucleotides align to TRBD2. Germline V CDR1 and CDR2: SGHTA, FQGTGA. CDR3 size: 10 residues. The CDR3 DNA follows: TGTGCCAGCAGCTCCGTGGGAGGGGTATTT. As protein: CASSSVGGVF.

This clonotype was seen at least ten times. The chain employs TRBV18 and TRBJ2-5, with a weak D call TRBD2 (5 bases). Trimming took off 2 bases at V and 10 bases at J, with 14 bases between the two ends. There are 13 residues in the CDR3. CDR1 and CDR2 (germline): KGHSH, LQKENI. The DNA for the CDR3 is TGTGCCAGCTCACCAGGGATCCAAGAGGGCCAGTACTTC. This sequence encodes CASSPGIQEGQYF. Full variable domain (rest looked up from reference TRBV18 and TRBJ2-5): NAGVMQNPRHLVRRRGQEARLRCSPMKGHSHVYWYRQLPEEGLKFMVYLQKENIIDESGMPKERFSAEFPKEGPSILRIQQVVRGDSAAYFCASSPGIQEGQYFGPGTRLLVL.

The rearrangement links TRBV28 to TRBJ1-1; TRBD1 aligns across 7 bases. Germline V CDR1 and CDR2: MDHEN, SYDVKM. The CDR3 loop spans 14 amino acids. V lost 5 bases to trimming and J lost 5 bases; unmatched junction nucleotides: 8. The CDR3 sequence: CASSQGVLWTEAFF. The DNA for the CDR3 is TGTGCCAGCAGTCAGGGGGTTCTTTGGACTGAAGCTTTCTTT.

The chain links TRBV5-6 to TRBJ1-6, with D unresolved. CDR1 is SGHDT, CDR2 YYEEEE, per germline. The CDR3 loop spans 14 amino acids. V lost 0 bases, J lost 8 bases, and 9 bases lay in between. The CDR3 reads CASSLERSDSPLHF. The CDR3 DNA reads as TGTGCCAGCAGCTTGGAAAGGTCTGATTCACCCCTCCACTTT.

In this sample, this clonotype turned up many times. The chain uses TRBV10-2 and TRBJ2-7; 10 positions match TRBD2. V was pared by 3 bases and J by 2 bases, with 7 bases of the junction left unmatched. The germline CDR1 and CDR2 sequences are WSHSY and SAAADI. The CDR3 has 16 amino acids. This CDR3 reads CASSDPTSGIAYEQYF. Here the CDR3 DNA reads TGCGCCAGCAGTGACCCAACTAGCGGGATCGCCTACGAGCAGTACTTC.

This clonotype was recorded at least ten times. This rearrangement joins TRBV29-1 to TRBJ2-5, with 8 bases identical to TRBD2. This CDR3 has 13 residues. In germline, CDR1 is SQVTM, CDR2 ANQGSEA. Losses at the gene ends were 7 bases for V and 5 bases for J; bases not matched to a gene: 9. The CDR3 sequence is CSGTFSGVETQYF. The CDR3 DNA follows: TGCAGCGGGACGTTTAGCGGGGTTGAGACCCAGTACTTC.

In this sample, this clonotype turned up a few times. The chain uses TRBV4-1 and TRBJ1-2; no clear D. CDR3 length equals 13 residues. Germline V gene data show CDR1 as MGHRA and CDR2 as YSYEKL. V was shortened by 0 bases and J by 4 bases, with 6 bases between the two germline ends. The CDR3 nucleotides are TGCGCCAGCAGCCAAGATGTGGGCTATGGCTACACCTTC. It yields the protein CASSQDVGYGYTF.

This clonotype appeared many times. The chain carries TRBV5-8 and TRBJ2-3; tentatively, D is TRBD1 (6 bases). V shed 5 bases and J shed 2 bases, with 21 bases lying between them. Germline CDR1 SGHTS, CDR2 YDEGEE. The CDR3 sequence is 17 residues long. The CDR3 sequence is CASSFPGQKRDTDTQYF. Here the CDR3 DNA reads TGTGCCAGCAGTTTCCCCGGACAGAAGAGGGACACAGATACGCAGTATTTT.

This clonotype was recorded at least ten times. The chain joins TRBV5-1 to TRBJ2-5; D could derive from TRBD1 or TRBD2 (5 bases each). Germline lookup yields CDR1 SGHRS and CDR2 YFSETQ. The CDR3 is 13 residues long. The V and J ends lost 1 base and 8 bases respectively, with 12 bases between them. The CDR3 DNA reads TGCGCCAGCAGCTTGAGCGACAGCGGAACCCAGTACTTC. Residues: CASSLSDSGTQYF.

The chain uses TRBV20-1 and TRBJ2-6, with 10 bases lining up with TRBD1. The ends lost 3 bases at V and 0 bases at J; junction bases unmatched: 5. Germline V CDR1 and CDR2: DFQATT, SNEGSKA (reference sequence). CDR3 length: 17 amino acids. Here the CDR3 reads CSASRQGALSGANVLTF. The DNA for the CDR3 is TGCAGTGCTAGTAGACAGGGGGCCCTCTCTGGGGCCAACGTCCTGACTTTC.

The sample holds many counts of this clonotype. The CDR3 coding sequence is TGCGCCAGCAGCTCCCGGGGCAGGGGGGGTTCCTACGAGCAGTACTTC. It specifies CASSSRGRGGSYEQYF. The rearrangement uses TRBV5-1 and TRBJ2-7; perhaps D is TRBD1 or TRBD2 (7 bases each). V was cut by 3 bases and J by 1 base, with 17 bases left in between. CDR1 is SGHRS and CDR2 is YFSETQ in the germline V gene. The CDR3 has 16 residues.